Reported below is one T cell receptor (beta chain). Its cognate antigen is unknown. This specimen comes from a study of cytomegalovirus exposure and HLA in healthy donors. Whole-study findings and limits: In a later analysis, several top co-occurrence clusters appeared linked to parvovirus B19, influenza, CMV and Epstein-Barr virus. Published work reported that the classifier diagnosed cytomegalovirus status with high specificity and sensitivity.

The V end lost 6 bases, the J end lost 0 bases, and 9 bases lay between the germline ends. CDR3 length equals 15 residues. Germline V gene lookup returns CDR1 SNHLY and CDR2 FYNNEI. The PCR employed 60 Vbeta primers together with 13 Jbeta primers. The repertoire was sequenced with immunoSEQ multiplex PCR; TCRdb's copy has only in-frame clones and lacks some. The sample yields 150,000 to 200,000 clones, around four fifths seen once. This chain joins TRBV2 and TRBJ2-6; tentatively, D is TRBD1 (6 bases). This TCR was recovered from a woman aged 45-60 years in good health and CMV-seropositive. The source material was PBMCs. The CDR3 region is CASSPTGSGANVLTF. The CDR3 DNA follows: TGTGCCAGCAGCCCGACAGGCTCTGGGGCCAACGTCCTGACTTTC.